These 28 T cell receptor beta chains were all obtained from the same sample, sequenced in a study of chronic HIV infection and antiretroviral therapy. TCRdb called the 5' RACE reads again in MiXCR, with one record for every CDR3 protein. The sample consists of over 40,000 distinct CDR3 sequences, roughly 19% of them appearing once. The sample taken for sequencing was peripheral blood. Receptor source: an adult who had HIV and had not received antiretroviral therapy, or was an uninfected healthy control (not recorded which).

The chain has TRBV5-1 and TRBJ2-3; D assignment may be TRBD1 or TRBD2 (5 bases each). V was cut by 0 bases and J by 2 bases, with 13 bases left in between. In germline, CDR1 is SGHRS, CDR2 YFSETQ. CDR3 length: 16 residues. This chain's CDR3 is CASSLVSGPTTDTQYF. CDR3 sequence (DNA): TGCGCCAGCAGCTTGGTATCGGGACCGACCACAGATACGCAGTATTTT. Drawing the rest from reference TRBV5-1 and TRBJ2-3, the complete variable domain is KAGVTQTPRYLIKTRGQQVTLSCSPISGHRSVSWYQQTPGQGLQFLFEYFSETQRNKGNFPGRFSGRQFSNSRSEMNVSTLELGDSALYLCASSLVSGPTTDTQYFGPGTRLTVL.

This sequence joins TRBV29-1 and TRBJ2-7; 7 nucleotides align to TRBD2. CDR1 SQVTM and CDR2 ANQGSEA come from the germline V gene. CDR3 size: 12 residues. V gave up 2 bases and J gave up 6 bases; unmatched junction bases: 4. This CDR3 is CSVEMGGGEQYF. CDR3 nucleotide sequence: TGCAGCGTTGAAATGGGGGGGGGCGAGCAGTACTTC.

This clonotype was found a few times. J is TRBJ1-3 and V is TRBV28; D call uncertain. V lost 3 bases and J lost 8, with 2 bases in between. Germline V lookup: CDR1 MDHEN, CDR2 SYDVKM. The CDR3 consists of 10 residues. CDR3 amino acids: CASSFDTIYF. Written as DNA, the CDR3 is TGTGCCAGCAGTTTTGACACCATATATTTT.

The chain uses TRBV28 and TRBJ2-7; D gene ambiguous. Germline lookup yields CDR1 MDHEN and CDR2 SYDVKM. The germline V and J ends were trimmed by 3 bases and 2 bases, with 14 bases remaining between them. The CDR3 is 15 amino acids. CDR3 residues: CASSFSAVGTYEQYF. DNA for the CDR3: TGTGCCAGCAGTTTCTCCGCGGTGGGGACCTACGAGCAGTACTTC.

This clonotype was observed a handful of times. V gene TRBV14 combines with J gene TRBJ1-1; D is unresolved. V was pared by 4 bases and J by 5 bases, with 8 bases between. CDR1 SGHDN and CDR2 FVKESK come from the germline V gene. The CDR3 is 12 residues long. CDR3 region: CASSPQITEAFF. DNA of the CDR3: TGTGCCAGCAGCCCCCAGATTACTGAAGCTTTCTTT.

The chain couples TRBV20-1 to TRBJ2-7; 8 bases match TRBD2. Trimming cost V 6 bases and J 3 bases; bases outside gene matches: 13. The CDR3 runs 15 residues. Germline lookup yields CDR1 DFQATT and CDR2 SNEGSKA (reference sequence). The CDR3 sequence: CSAPAPGLELYEQYF. The CDR3 DNA reads TGCAGTGCCCCCGCCCCGGGACTAGAGCTCTACGAGCAGTACTTC.

V gene TRBV28 combines with J gene TRBJ1-5; D gene ambiguous. Trimming cost V 6 bases and J 2 bases, with 14 bases left between them. The CDR3 totals 15 residues. Germline V CDR1 and CDR2: MDHEN, SYDVKM. CDR3 loop: CASRGSGRGNQPQHF. CDR3 DNA: TGTGCCAGCAGGGGCTCGGGTAGAGGCAATCAGCCCCAGCATTTT. Based on the CDR3 plus reference TRBV28 and TRBJ1-5, the full variable domain is DVKVTQSSRYLVKRTGEKVFLECVQDMDHENMFWYRQDPGLGLRLIYFSYDVKMKEKGDIPEGYSVSREKKERFSLILESASTNQTSMYLCASRGSGRGNQPQHFGDGTRLSIL.

In this sample, this clonotype turned up a few times. V gene TRBV11-2 combines with J gene TRBJ1-4; D is unresolved. The CDR3 consists of 11 residues. The V gene lost 1 base and the J gene lost 8 bases, with 2 bases spanning the gap. Germline CDR1 SGHAT, CDR2 FQNNGV. The CDR3: CASSLGEKLFF. DNA of the CDR3: TGTGCCAGCAGCTTAGGCGAAAAACTGTTTTTT. The complete variable domain, with remaining parts taken from reference TRBV11-2 and TRBJ1-4, reads EAGVAQSPRYKIIEKRQSVAFWCNPISGHATLYWYQQILGQGPKLLIQFQNNGVVDDSQLPKDRFSAERLKGVDSTLKIQPAKLEDSAVYLCASSLGEKLFFGSGTQLSVL.

This clonotype has only a few counts. J is TRBJ2-7 and V is TRBV12-3 or TRBV12-4; perhaps TRBD2 as D (5 bases). The CDR3 extends over 15 amino acids. Trimming cost V 4 bases and J 3 bases, with 16 bases left between them. This CDR3 reads CASSSYGYEGYEQYF. DNA for the CDR3: TGTGCCAGCAGTTCGTACGGATACGAGGGCTACGAGCAGTACTTC.

The genes are TRBV3-1 and TRBJ1-5, with D hard to call. This CDR3 is 14 amino acids long. The germline CDR1 and CDR2 sequences are LGHDT and YNNKEL (reference sequence). V was shortened by 4 bases and J by 0 bases, with 7 bases between the two germline ends. In DNA form, the CDR3 reads TGTGCCAGCAGCCTGGGCCATAGCAATCAGCCCCAGCATTTT. Its protein is CASSLGHSNQPQHF. The variable domain in full, completed from reference TRBV3-1 and TRBJ1-5, reads DTAVSQTPKYLVTQMGNDKSIKCEQNLGHDTMYWYKQDSKKFLKIMFSYNNKELIINETVPNRFSPKSPDKAHLNLHINSLELGDSAVYFCASSLGHSNQPQHFGDGTRLSIL.

The chain has TRBV28 and TRBJ2-1; 15 bases map to TRBD2. The CDR3 has 20 amino acids. Germline assignment: CDR1 MDHEN and CDR2 SYDVKM. Trimming cost V 4 bases and J 4 bases; bases outside gene matches: 14. The CDR3 is CASSSPWTSGRAAGYNEQFF. In DNA form, the CDR3 reads TGTGCCAGCAGTTCCCCCTGGACTAGCGGGAGGGCCGCAGGTTACAATGAGCAGTTCTTC.

The chain couples TRBV29-1 to TRBJ2-6, with a weak D call TRBD1 (5 bases). This CDR3 comprises 19 residues. Germline CDR1 reads SQVTM; CDR2 reads ANQGSEA. CDR3 in amino acids: CRITRRVFRDLSGANVLTF. CDR3 nucleotide sequence: TGCAGGATAACCCGCAGGGTTTTTCGTGATCTCTCTGGGGCCAACGTCCTGACTTTC.

The gene calls are TRBV6-5 and TRBJ2-1; 7 positions agree with TRBD1. The CDR3 is 14 amino acids. V lost 6 bases and J lost 8; bases outside the gene matches: 10. Per germline, CDR1 MNHEY and CDR2 SVGAGI. The CDR3 spells CASRDWTGEDEQFF. CDR3 coding DNA: TGTGCCAGCAGAGACTGGACAGGAGAGGATGAGCAGTTCTTC.

The rearrangement links TRBV7-9 to TRBJ2-3; TRBD2 matches at 9 bases. CDR1 is SEHNR and CDR2 is FQNEAQ in the germline V gene (reference sequence). This CDR3 contains 15 residues. J lost 4 bases, V lost 2 bases, and 4 bases had no gene match. The CDR3 sequence: CASSLIAGVPDTQYF. The CDR3 DNA follows: TGTGCCAGCAGCTTAATAGCGGGAGTGCCAGATACGCAGTATTTT. The whole variable domain, remainder taken from reference TRBV7-9 and TRBJ2-3, is DTGVSQNPRHKITKRGQNVTFRCDPISEHNRLYWYRQTLGQGPEFLTYFQNEAQLEKSRLLSDRFSAERPKGSFSTLEIQRTEQGDSAMYLCASSLIAGVPDTQYFGPGTRLTVL.

This clonotype was observed a few times. CDR3 amino acids: CASSSLPERNTEAFF. CDR3 nucleotide sequence: TGTGCCAGCAGTTCCCTCCCAGAGCGGAACACTGAAGCTTTCTTT. The chain links TRBV13 to TRBJ1-1; unclear D gene. CDR3 size: 15 residues. Trimming removed 6 bases from V and 1 base from J, with 15 bases in between. In germline, CDR1 is PRHDT, CDR2 FYEKMQ (reference sequence).

This clonotype was seen repeatedly, ten times or more. V and J are TRBV6-6 and TRBJ2-5; D ambiguous. The CDR3 loop spans 12 amino acids. The germline V gene has CDR1 MNHNY and CDR2 SVGAGI (reference sequence). The V gene lost 0 bases and the J gene lost 4 bases, with 3 bases spanning the gap. Written as DNA, the CDR3 is TGTGCCAGCAGTTACTCGAGAGAGACCCAGTACTTC. It specifies CASSYSRETQYF.

By proportion, this clonotype is medium-sized (0.01 to 0.1%). The chain uses TRBV29-1 and TRBJ2-7; 7 positions agree with TRBD1. This CDR3 comprises 14 residues. The germline CDR1 and CDR2 sequences are SQVTM and ANQGSEA. Germline trimming cut 2 bases from V and 4 bases from J; bases unmatched to any gene: 8. Written as DNA, the CDR3 is TGCAGCGTTGAATCTCCAGGGGGAACGTACGAGCAGTACTTC. The encoded protein is CSVESPGGTYEQYF.

The chain employs TRBV27 and TRBJ1-5, with 9 bases matching TRBD1. Germline V gives CDR1 MNHEY, CDR2 SMNVEV (reference sequence). The CDR3 sequence is 21 residues long. V shed 1 base, J shed 3 bases, and the junction held 19 bases outside the gene matches. CDR3 nucleotide sequence: TGTGCCAGCAGTTTATACACAAGGACCTCCTCACAGGGGGCGGTCAATCAGCCCCAGCATTTT. It specifies CASSLYTRTSSQGAVNQPQHF.

This clonotype has just a few counts. The CDR3, as DNA: TGTGCCAGCAGTACAGGGTCCGGGAGTAATCAGCCCCAGCATTTT. Encoded protein: CASSTGSGSNQPQHF. V usage is TRBV25-1 and J usage is TRBJ1-5; weak D call: TRBD1 (6 bases). V was shortened by 5 bases and J by 4 bases, with 15 bases between the two germline ends. CDR1 is MGHDK, CDR2 SYGVNS, per germline. The CDR3 has 15 residues.

At least ten counts were recorded for this clonotype. The chain joins TRBV7-9 to TRBJ1-4; TRBD1 matches at 8 bases. The CDR3 length is 14 residues. Per germline, CDR1 SEHNR and CDR2 FQNEAQ (reference sequence). The V segment lost 5 bases and the J segment 7 bases; nucleotides outside the gene matches: 6. The CDR3 loop is CASSGGQGGEKLFF. The CDR3 region has the DNA TGTGCCAGCAGCGGCGGACAGGGCGGTGAAAAACTGTTTTTT.

This clonotype was detected only a few times. The CDR3: CASSPRGGGHEDTQYF. The CDR3 DNA is TGTGCCAGCAGCCCCAGGGGGGGAGGGCATGAAGATACGCAGTATTTT. The chain recombines TRBV6-4 with TRBJ2-3; D is possibly TRBD1 or TRBD2 (7 bases each). CDR3 size: 16 residues. The V and J ends lost 6 bases and 5 bases respectively, with 21 bases between them. Germline V gene data show CDR1 as MRHNA and CDR2 as SNTAGT.

V and J are TRBV4-1 and TRBJ1-1, with D perhaps matching TRBD1 (5 bases). The V gene lost 4 bases and the J gene lost 0 bases, with 12 bases spanning the gap. The CDR3 has 15 amino acids. Germline CDR1 reads MGHRA; CDR2 reads YSYEKL. CDR3 region: CASSPTTDMNTEAFF. The CDR3, as DNA: TGCGCCAGCAGCCCCACGACAGATATGAACACTGAAGCTTTCTTT.

In its sample, this clonotype was seen a few times. The chain recombines TRBV15 with TRBJ2-1; a weak D match, TRBD2 (6 bases). The CDR3 consists of 15 residues. Between the trimmed V and J ends, which lost 5 bases and 9 bases, there was a span of 20 bases. Germline CDR1 LNHNV, CDR2 YYDKDF (reference sequence). Written as DNA, the CDR3 is TGTGCCACCAGCCGCCCTACCGGGACTTATACTGAGCAGTTCTTC. This translates into CATSRPTGTYTEQFF.

This clonotype has a handful of counts. V usage is TRBV28 and J usage is TRBJ2-7; 10 nucleotides line up with TRBD2. Germline lookup yields CDR1 MDHEN and CDR2 SYDVKM. Trimming at V came to 4 bases and at J to 4 bases, leaving 4 bases not matched to a gene. This CDR3 comprises 14 residues. The DNA of the CDR3 is TGTGCCAGCAGTTCGTTAGCGGGAGGATACGAGCAGTACTTC. This gives the protein CASSSLAGGYEQYF.

This clonotype was observed a handful of times. CDR3 sequence: CSVEDRGKGYGYTF. In DNA, the CDR3 is TGCAGCGTTGAAGATCGGGGAAAGGGCTATGGCTACACCTTC. The V call is TRBV29-1, the J call TRBJ1-2; D remains ambiguous. Per the germline V gene, CDR1 is SQVTM and CDR2 is ANQGSEA. The V end was cut by 0 bases, the J end by 4 bases, with 12 bases between. There are 14 residues in the CDR3. Variable domain in full (rest from reference TRBV29-1 and TRBJ1-2): SAVISQKPSRDICQRGTSLTIQCQVDSQVTMMFWYRQQPGQSLTLIATANQGSEATYESGFVIDKFPISRPNLTFSTLTVSNMSPEDSSIYLCSVEDRGKGYGYTFGSGTRLTVV.

In its sample, this clonotype was seen a few times. An end of the junction does not agree with germline; a read error may underlie this. The chain joins TRBV7-2 to TRBJ2-7; D not resolved. Germline V CDR1 and CDR2: SGHTA, FQGNSA. The CDR3 has 12 residues. CDR3 loop: CASNLDDYEQYF. The CDR3 DNA is TGTGCCAGCAACTTAGACGACTACGAGCAGTACTTC.

This clonotype was counted a few times. The chain joins TRBV28 to TRBJ2-3, with 7 bases matching TRBD2. Per the germline V gene, CDR1 is MDHEN and CDR2 is SYDVKM. Trimming cost V 6 bases and J 6 bases; bases outside gene matches: 15. CDR3 length: 16 residues. This CDR3 is CASRSLGAGYVDTQYF. As DNA, the CDR3 is TGTGCCAGCAGATCCCTGGGAGCGGGGTATGTGGATACGCAGTATTTT.

The genes are TRBV11-2 and TRBJ2-4; possible D gene TRBD1, 5 bases. The CDR3 consists of 17 residues. Germline loops: CDR1 SGHAT, CDR2 FQNNGV. Deletions cut 5 bases from V and 0 bases from J, with 17 bases between. The CDR3 is CASSPNGQFLAKNIQYF. In DNA, the CDR3 is TGTGCCAGCAGCCCGAACGGACAATTTCTAGCCAAAAACATTCAGTACTTC.